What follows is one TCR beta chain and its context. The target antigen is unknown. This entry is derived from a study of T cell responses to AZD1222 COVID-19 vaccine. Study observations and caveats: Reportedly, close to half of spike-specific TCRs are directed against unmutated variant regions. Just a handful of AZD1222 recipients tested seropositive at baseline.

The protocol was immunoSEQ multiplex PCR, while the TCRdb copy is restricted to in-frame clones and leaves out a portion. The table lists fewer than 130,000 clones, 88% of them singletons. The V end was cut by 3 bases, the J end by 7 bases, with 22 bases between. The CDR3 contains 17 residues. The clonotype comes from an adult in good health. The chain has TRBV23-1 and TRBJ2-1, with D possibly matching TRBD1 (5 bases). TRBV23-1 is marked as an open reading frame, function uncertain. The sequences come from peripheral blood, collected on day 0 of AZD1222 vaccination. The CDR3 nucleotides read TGCGCCAGCAGTCATAGCCGACGCGAACAGGTAAGAAATGAGCAGTTCTTC. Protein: CASSHSRREQVRNEQFF.